Following are 31 T cell receptor beta chains from one sample sequenced in a study of CXCR3-negative and CXCR3-positive naive CD8 T cells. Libraries were UMI-labeled 5' RACE TRB cDNA. TCRdb reprocessed the 5' RACE reads, with one entry per CDR3 protein and no DNA. In total, the table holds around 90,000 distinct CDR3 sequences. The sample was naive CXCR3- CD8+ T cells from blood. Described subset: CD45RO-CCR7+CD27+CD95- naive CD8+ T cells lacking CXCR3 (TNR3-). The receptors stem from a human donor in good health. Some clones in this sample may be carry-over from other donors' samples.

This sequence joins TRBV18 and TRBJ2-7; the TCRdb D gene call, TRBD1, has no DNA to confirm it. Germline V lookup: CDR1 KGHSH, CDR2 LQKENI. The CDR3 is 14 amino acids. The CDR3 here is CASGGGAHGYEQYF.

The chain carries TRBV14 and TRBJ1-1. CDR1 is SGHDN, CDR2 FVKESK, per germline. The CDR3 has 13 amino acids. CDR3 in amino acids: CASSQRSASEAFF.

V usage is TRBV4-3 and J usage is TRBJ2-5; TCRdb's D call of TRBD2 is untestable without DNA. CDR1 is LGHNA, CDR2 YSLEER, per germline. The CDR3 consists of 15 residues. The CDR3: CASSPIYLASETQYF.

The V call is TRBV27, the J call TRBJ2-5; TCRdb's D call, TRBD2, is unchecked because there is no DNA. This CDR3 spans 15 amino acids. Per germline, CDR1 MNHEY and CDR2 SMNVEV (reference sequence). The CDR3 reads CASSSSQGTGETQYF.

CDR3 loop: CSVEGLTSGPSTDTQYF. V usage is TRBV29-1 and J usage is TRBJ2-3; TCRdb's D call, TRBD2, is unchecked because there is no DNA. The germline V gene encodes CDR1 SQVTM and CDR2 ANQGSEA. The CDR3 totals 17 residues.

This chain joins TRBV4-3 and TRBJ2-3; TCRdb picks TRBD1, but there is no DNA to check that call. The germline V gene encodes CDR1 LGHNA and CDR2 YSLEER. The CDR3 spans 15 residues. The CDR3 loop is CASSQGGESPDTQYF.

The gene calls are TRBV20-1 and TRBJ2-7; TCRdb returns TRBD1, unconfirmable since there is no DNA. Germline-derived CDR1 and CDR2 are DFQATT and SNEGSKA (reference sequence). The CDR3 has 12 amino acids. The CDR3 sequence: CSAPDGTYEQYF.

The chain couples TRBV29-1 to TRBJ2-7; as DNA is missing, the TRBD2 call by TCRdb cannot be tested. This CDR3 is built from 14 residues. Germline CDR1 SQVTM, CDR2 ANQGSEA. The CDR3 loop is CSVEGSKLGYEQYF.

The V gene is TRBV12-3 or TRBV12-4, the J gene TRBJ2-1; TCRdb indicates TRBD2, and absent DNA this call remains unverified. The CDR3 extends over 16 amino acids. CDR3: CASSLGGLAAYNEQFF.

The chain uses TRBV29-1 and TRBJ2-7; TCRdb picks TRBD2, but there is no DNA to check that call. In germline, CDR1 is SQVTM, CDR2 ANQGSEA. CDR3 length equals 17 residues. CDR3: CSVTGLAGGPDSYEQYF.

The chain carries TRBV5-6 and TRBJ2-7. The CDR3 consists of 11 residues. The V gene's germline CDR1 is SGHDT and CDR2 YYEEEE. The CDR3 sequence is CASSVSYEQYF.

The rearrangement uses TRBV19 and TRBJ2-2. CDR1 LNHDA and CDR2 SQIVND come from the germline V gene (reference sequence). The length of the CDR3 is 13 residues. The CDR3 reads CASSIEQLGELFF.

The chain joins TRBV4-1 to TRBJ2-2; TCRdb selects TRBD1, and the lack of DNA leaves this call unchecked. Germline assignment: CDR1 MGHRA and CDR2 YSYEKL. The length of the CDR3 is 17 residues. This CDR3 is CASSLIHGRQGDGELFF.

The CDR3 spells CASSFSTPYEQYF. The V call is TRBV12-3 or TRBV12-4, the J call TRBJ2-7. The CDR3 totals 13 residues.

This chain connects TRBV29-1 to TRBJ1-1; TCRdb designates TRBD1, a call that cannot be tested without DNA. The CDR3 covers 13 residues. The germline V gene has CDR1 SQVTM and CDR2 ANQGSEA. CDR3 sequence: CSVETAMNTEAFF.

The chain is built from TRBV5-5 and TRBJ2-3; TCRdb gives TRBD1 as the D gene, but with no DNA this cannot be confirmed. The CDR3 is 16 amino acids. CDR1 is SGHKS, CDR2 YYEKEE, per germline (reference sequence). The CDR3 sequence is CASSLSGALGTDTQYF.

The V and J genes are TRBV19 and TRBJ2-7; TCRdb lists TRBD2, though no DNA is available to test this call. There are 14 residues in the CDR3. Germline-derived CDR1 and CDR2 are LNHDA and SQIVND (reference sequence). CDR3: CASSMGLGVGEQYF.

The chain is built from TRBV4-3 and TRBJ2-1; TCRdb selects TRBD1, and the lack of DNA leaves this call unchecked. This CDR3 spans 18 amino acids. Germline lookup yields CDR1 LGHNA and CDR2 YSLEER. The CDR3 here is CASSQGMTGQGTYNEQFF.

This sequence joins TRBV14 and TRBJ1-2; TCRdb's D call, TRBD1, is unchecked because there is no DNA. The CDR3 has 15 amino acids. Looked up from germline, CDR1 is SGHDN and CDR2 is FVKESK. This CDR3 reads CASSQHTTGSGGYTF.

CDR3: CSARVPRVEGNTIYF. The chain carries TRBV20-1 and TRBJ1-3; TCRdb proposes TRBD1, but this gene call is untestable without DNA. CDR3 length: 15 residues. From germline, CDR1 is DFQATT and CDR2 SNEGSKA (reference sequence).

V gene TRBV29-1 combines with J gene TRBJ1-1; TCRdb outputs TRBD1, but without DNA this stays unchecked. The germline CDR1 and CDR2 sequences are SQVTM and ANQGSEA. CDR3 length: 16 residues. This CDR3 is CSVVGTGYSRSTEAFF. Filled out from reference TRBV29-1 and TRBJ1-1, the complete variable domain reads SAVISQKPSRDICQRGTSLTIQCQVDSQVTMMFWYRQQPGQSLTLIATANQGSEATYESGFVIDKFPISRPNLTFSTLTVSNMSPEDSSIYLCSVVGTGYSRSTEAFFGQGTRLTVV.

The chain uses TRBV4-1 and TRBJ2-7; the D gene TCRdb calls, TRBD1, cannot be checked with no DNA. Germline loops: CDR1 MGHRA, CDR2 YSYEKL. The CDR3 has 14 amino acids. The CDR3 sequence is CASSQVGQAGEQYF.

V is TRBV5-1 and J is TRBJ2-7. From germline, CDR1 is SGHRS and CDR2 YFSETQ. CDR3 length: 14 amino acids. The CDR3 region is CASSFNRASYEQYF.

The CDR3 reads CASIPGGLKNIQYF. The V call is TRBV12-3 or TRBV12-4, the J call TRBJ2-4; with no DNA, the TCRdb D assignment of TRBD1 cannot be verified. This CDR3 is built from 14 residues.

This rearrangement joins TRBV20-1 to TRBJ2-1; there is no DNA to check the TCRdb D call of TRBD2. This CDR3 spans 14 amino acids. In germline, CDR1 is DFQATT, CDR2 SNEGSKA (reference sequence). The CDR3 sequence: CSATLAGDYNEQFF.

The chain recombines TRBV29-1 with TRBJ1-1. The germline V gene encodes CDR1 SQVTM and CDR2 ANQGSEA. CDR3 length equals 12 residues. The CDR3 protein is CSVELANTEAFF.

The chain combines TRBV27 with TRBJ2-7. Per the germline V gene, CDR1 is MNHEY and CDR2 is SMNVEV (reference sequence). The CDR3 loop spans 14 amino acids. CDR3 residues: CASSLDANTYEQYF.

J is TRBJ2-7 and V is TRBV19; the TCRdb D gene call, TRBD1, has no DNA to confirm it. CDR1 is LNHDA, CDR2 SQIVND, per germline (reference sequence). The CDR3 has 14 amino acids. The CDR3 loop reads CASSLGAVEYEQYF.

The chain links TRBV4-2 to TRBJ2-7; the TCRdb call, TRBD1, lacks DNA for checking. The CDR3 spans 17 residues. CDR1 is LGHNA and CDR2 is YNFKEQ in the germline V gene. The chain's CDR3 is CASSQVYDRESSYEQYF.

The rearrangement joins TRBV7-2 to TRBJ2-3. The CDR3 consists of 17 residues. CDR1 and CDR2 (germline): SGHTA, FQGNSA. The CDR3 loop reads CASSLKGLAASTDTQYF.

J is TRBJ2-7 and V is TRBV2; TCRdb reports TRBD1, a call that lacks DNA to check it against. Germline V gene data show CDR1 as SNHLY and CDR2 as FYNNEI. The CDR3 covers 15 residues. The CDR3 protein is CASSAAGTGDYEQYF.